The entry below gives a single T cell receptor (beta chain) sequence along with its context. This receptor's antigen is unknown. It has no much larger one-base neighbor in the sample; base qualities were not kept. The sample comes from a study of blood T cell repertoires in COVID-19 (dated by TCRdb to the early 2020s). In the study overall: The collaborator samples originated in the United States, Italy and Spain and spanned the acute and convalescent phases of COVID-19. The prospective study material was composed of cDNA or gDNA derived from T cells, B-cell-depleted T cells, or PBMCs. The dataset comprised deeply sampled blood TCRbeta repertoires from subjects exposed to, actively infected with, or recovered from COVID-19. The repertoires were released in a freely available public database meant as a resource for research on the immune response to SARS-CoV-2. Samples were obtained from the ongoing ImmuneRACE study (first 160 participants) and from some 1,200 subjects provided by 6 global collaborators. The sample metadata nearly always contained a de-identified subject ID, COVID-19 status, age in years and sex. Where available, HLA class I and class II types were obtained from metadata supplied by the sample provider rather than from assay-based typing.

Whole blood was collected in K2EDTA tubes by collaborating institutions according to the institutions' own protocols. For TCRbeta analysis, collaborators shipped samples as frozen whole blood, isolated PBMCs, or DNA extracted from either of those sample types. TCRbeta CDR3 regions were amplified from genomic DNA by means of the immunoSEQ Assay, a bias-controlled multiplex PCR. Per the original workflow: Within the assay, amplification of reference gene primers was used to estimate how many nucleated cells each sample contained. Sequence reads were collapsed and filtered to measure the absolute abundance of every unique TCRbeta CDR3 rearrangement. For each sample, productive Simpson clonality was calculated as the square root of Simpson's diversity index across productive rearrangements. The table was pulled from immuneACCESS by TCRdb, which kept in-frame rearrangements only. Such tables lose some clones; where checked, under half of the loss comes from unresolved V genes, and the rest has no known cause. The DNA was the basis for D and trimming; V, J and clone size are from that table. The sample records fewer than 400,000 clones, about 85% of which are singletons. Of the sample, under 4% is held by the ten largest clones.

Via the germline V gene, CDR1 is MNHEY and CDR2 SVGAGI. The CDR3 has 15 amino acids, counting the end cysteine and phenylalanine. Solely the CDR3 DNA is kept, with 45 bases framed from the first base. Here V drops 3 bases and J drops 8 bases, and the junction holds 9 bases not matched to any gene. The paper as a whole reports these results and caveats: Clinical and demographic metadata were provided uncurated, with the amount varying by source and participant.

Recombination connected TRBV6-5 to TRBJ2-2; a stretch of 7 junction bases matches TRBD1. Sequencing was done on a sample of peripheral blood. The receptor was derived from a woman aged 18-30 years with acute or convalescent COVID-19. The CDR3: CASSYLAGGSGELFF. The sequenced DNA is TGTGCCAGCAGTTATCTGGCAGGGGGATCAGGGGAGCTGTTTTTT.